This is a list of T cell receptor beta chains from one sample in a study of cytomegalovirus exposure and HLA in healthy donors. Assay used: immunoSEQ multiplex PCR; TCRdb lists only in-frame clones, some missing. The sample shows approximately 170,000 clones, 65% to 90% of them seen only once. The sequenced sample was PBMCs. These receptors were collected from a human donor in good health. Both conserved end residues are part of each CDR3. A D gene is named only where the DNA matches it firmly. Clone size appears in some rows only: once, few, many, or a class for an expanded clone.

abundance,v_gene,j_gene,d_gene,CDR3nt,CDR3aa
NA,TRBV5-4,TRBJ2-1,NA,TGTGCCAGCAGCCCCGGATCACAGACCTACAATGAGCAGTTCTTC,CASSPGSQTYNEQFF
NA,TRBV2,TRBJ1-2,NA,TGTGCCAGCCGGACAGAAACTAACTATGGCTACACCTTC,CASRTETNYGYTF
NA,TRBV27,TRBJ1-3,NA,TGTGCCAGCAGTTTAAGGGGGGGCTCTGGAAACACCATATATTTT,CASSLRGGSGNTIYF
NA,TRBV15,TRBJ1-1,TRBD1,TGTGCCACCAGCAGAGATCGGGCGGGACAGAGATCCGCTTTCTTT,CATSRDRAGQRSAFF
NA,TRBV6-1,TRBJ1-5,NA,TGTGCCAGCAGTGAAGCCACCTTTGGGGGGGCAAATCAGCCCCAGCATTTT,CASSEATFGGANQPQHF
NA,TRBV4-3,TRBJ2-7,TRBD1,TGCGCCAGCAGCCAAGTTACGGGACAGGGGTCTCGTGGGCAGTACTTC,CASSQVTGQGSRGQYF
NA,TRBV29-1,TRBJ2-1,TRBD1,TGCAGCGTTGAACCTTGGACAGGAAACAATGAGCAGTTCTTC,CSVEPWTGNNEQFF
few,TRBV6-5,TRBJ1-2,NA,TGTGCCAGCAGTTCTAGGGGTGGCTACACCTTC,CASSSRGGYTF
NA,TRBV11-3,TRBJ2-2,NA,TGTGCCAGCAGCCCGACACCCACCGGGGAGCTGTTTTTT,CASSPTPTGELFF
NA,TRBV10-3,TRBJ2-3,TRBD2,TGTGCCATCAGTGACTGGCTAGCGGGGGTTGGAGATACGCAGTATTTT,CAISDWLAGVGDTQYF
NA,TRBV11-2,TRBJ1-1,NA,TGTGCCAGCAGCACCTCCCAACAGGCCATGAACACTGAAGCTTTCTTT,CASSTSQQAMNTEAFF
NA,TRBV6-1,TRBJ2-1,TRBD1,TGTGCCAGCAGTGAAGCGCCCGGGACAGGGCGGCAGTTCTTC,CASSEAPGTGRQFF
once,TRBV7-8,TRBJ1-1,NA,TGTGCCAGCAGCTTAGGCAGGGGGAACACTGAAGCTTTCTTT,CASSLGRGNTEAFF
NA,TRBV4-1,TRBJ1-1,NA,TGCGCCAGCAGCCAAGATAAGCAGGGGAACACTGAAGCTTTCTTT,CASSQDKQGNTEAFF
NA,TRBV4-3,TRBJ1-5,NA,TGCGCCAGCAGCCAAGAATGGGGGCGGGTTAGCAATCAGCCCCAGCATTTT,CASSQEWGRVSNQPQHF
NA,TRBV25-1,TRBJ2-1,TRBD2,TGTGCCAGCAGTGAGGCTAGCGGGTTATACAATGAGCAGTTCTTC,CASSEASGLYNEQFF
once,TRBV5-1,TRBJ2-5,TRBD2,TGCGCCAGCAGCTGGACTAGCGGGGAGAAAGAGACCCAGTACTTC,CASSWTSGEKETQYF
NA,TRBV19,TRBJ1-5,NA,TGTGCCAGTAGTATGGCAACCGATAGCAATCAGCCCCAGCATTTT,CASSMATDSNQPQHF
NA,TRBV4-3,TRBJ1-2,TRBD1,TGCGCCAGCAGCGCTGAACCGGGACAGAATTATGGCTACACCTTC,CASSAEPGQNYGYTF
few,TRBV2,TRBJ2-7,NA,TGTGCCAGCAGCTTCCAAGTAGGCGAGCGAACCTACGAGCAGTACTTC,CASSFQVGERTYEQYF
NA,TRBV7-9,TRBJ2-1,TRBD2,TGTGCCGGGCTCTCTAGCGGGCCTCACAATGAGCAGTTCTTC,CAGLSSGPHNEQFF
NA,TRBV5-1,TRBJ2-3,TRBD2,TGCGCCAGCAGCTTATCCAGCGGGGGGGCATCAGATACGCAGTATTTT,CASSLSSGGASDTQYF
NA,TRBV13,TRBJ2-7,NA,TGTGCCAGCAGCCGCCGAGGGGTAGGGACATACGAGCAGTACTTC,CASSRRGVGTYEQYF
NA,TRBV5-1,TRBJ1-4,TRBD1,TGCGCCAGCAGCTTGGATTTTTCTTCTGCGGGACAGTATGATGAAAAACTGTTTTTT,CASSLDFSSAGQYDEKLFF
NA,TRBV29-1,TRBJ1-4,TRBD1,TGCAGCGTTCTGGACAGGGGAGTGGAAAAACTGTTTTTT,CSVLDRGVEKLFF
NA,TRBV19,TRBJ2-7,NA,TGTGCCGTGGGGAGCTCCTACGAGCAGTACTTC,CAVGSSYEQYF
NA,TRBV4-1,TRBJ2-1,NA,TGCGCCAGCAGCCAAGGGAACCAGCGGTTCTACAATGAGCAGTTCTTC,CASSQGNQRFYNEQFF
NA,TRBV10-3,TRBJ1-1,TRBD1,TGTGCCATCAGTGAGTCGAGTATACAGGGGGCATATACTGAAGCTTTCTTT,CAISESSIQGAYTEAFF
few,TRBV5-1,TRBJ1-2,TRBD1,TGCGCCAGCAGCTCGACAGGGTATGGCTACACCTTC,CASSSTGYGYTF
NA,TRBV18,TRBJ2-7,TRBD1,TGTGCCAGCTCACCACCGGCGGGACAGGTCGAGCAGTACTTC,CASSPPAGQVEQYF
NA,TRBV19,TRBJ2-1,NA,TGTGCCAGTAGTATCTCTAGCTACAATGAGCAGTTCTTC,CASSISSYNEQFF
once,TRBV19,TRBJ1-4,NA,TGTGCCAGTAGTATGGGTACGGGGGGCGCCTGGGAAAAACTGTTTTTT,CASSMGTGGAWEKLFF
NA,TRBV7-4,TRBJ2-3,TRBD2,TGTGCCAGCAGCTACCGGGCAGGCGGGAGATACACAGATACGCAGTATTTT,CASSYRAGGRYTDTQYF
once,TRBV9,TRBJ1-4,NA,TGTGCCAGCACCCGGACGGGAGCAACTAATGAAAAACTGTTTTTT,CASTRTGATNEKLFF
NA,TRBV25-1,TRBJ2-5,TRBD2,TGTGCCAGCAGTCTCGGCGGGGGGGGTCAAGAGACCCAGTACTTC,CASSLGGGGQETQYF
few,TRBV7-9,TRBJ2-5,NA,TGTGCCAGCAGCTTAGATGGCGGCCAGTACTTC,CASSLDGGQYF
NA,TRBV25-1,TRBJ2-1,TRBD1,TGTGCCAGCAGTGAATACGGACAGGGTTTGAGCTATGAGCAGTTCTTC,CASSEYGQGLSYEQFF
NA,TRBV9,TRBJ2-7,TRBD1,TGTGCCAGCAGCCCAAAAGGGGGGACAGGGCCGTACGAGCAGTACTTC,CASSPKGGTGPYEQYF
NA,TRBV25-1,TRBJ2-5,TRBD2,TGTGCCAGCAGTGATGAAATAGCGGGGGGGCAAACTGGTGAGACCCAGTACTTC,CASSDEIAGGQTGETQYF